The next 11 T cell receptor beta chains were all read from a single sample in a study of OX40 agonist ivuxolimab in advanced cancers. The table came from immunoSEQ multiplex PCR; TCRdb's copy has only in-frame clones and leaves some out. The sample includes tens of thousands of clones, 70% to 90% of them seen just once. Sequencing was performed on CD4+ or CD8+ T cells sorted from blood, taken in a trial of the OX40 agonist ivuxolimab. These receptors were obtained from an adult with an advanced solid tumor such as melanoma, head and neck, liver or kidney cancer.

The V call is TRBV19, the J call TRBJ2-1; 13 nucleotides align to TRBD2. CDR1 and CDR2 from the germline V gene are LNHDA and SQIVND (reference sequence). Trimming took 11 bases from V and 5 from J; bases not matched to a gene: 9. The CDR3 runs to 15 residues. CDR3 nucleotides: TGTGCCGGCAGGACTAGCGGGAGCCCCAACAATGAGCAGTTCTTC. This encodes CAGRTSGSPNNEQFF.

V and J are TRBV7-7 and TRBJ1-4, with D perhaps TRBD1 (5 bases). This CDR3 region has 13 residues. CDR1 and CDR2 from the germline V gene are SSHAT and FNYEAQ (reference sequence). V gave up 4 bases and J gave up 7 bases, with 10 bases separating them. CDR3 DNA sequence: TGTGCCAGCAGCTCTAGCGGGGGTGAAAAACTGTTTTTT. Translated, it gives CASSSSGGEKLFF.

The V gene is TRBV9, the J gene TRBJ2-3, with TRBD1 matching over 7 bases. V shed 3 bases and J 1 base; nucleotides not matched to a gene: 14. The germline V gene has CDR1 SGDLS and CDR2 YYNGEE. This CDR3 has 18 residues. As DNA, the CDR3 is TGTGCCAGCAGCGCGAGCTCACGAACCGGGACAGGCACAGATACGCAGTATTTT. The encoded protein is CASSASSRTGTGTDTQYF.

This chain connects TRBV5-1 to TRBJ2-5, with D tentatively TRBD1 (6 bases). This CDR3 has 14 residues. Germline V gene sequence: CDR1 SGHRS, CDR2 YFSETQ. V dropped 2 bases and J dropped 3 bases, with 11 bases sitting between them. CDR3 nucleotides: TGCGCCAGCAGCTTTTGGACAGCAAAAGAGACCCAGTACTTC. It specifies CASSFWTAKETQYF.

This sequence joins TRBV4-3 and TRBJ2-1; TRBD2 agrees at 8 bases. CDR1 is LGHNA and CDR2 is YSLEER in the germline V gene. Trimming took 2 bases from V and 3 from J; bases not matched to a gene: 6. The CDR3 consists of 16 residues. CDR3 DNA: TGCGCCAGCAGCCAATCCGGACTAGCAGACTACAATGAGCAGTTCTTC. It codes for CASSQSGLADYNEQFF.

The chain recombines TRBV7-2 with TRBJ2-7, with D uncertain. Germline lookup yields CDR1 SGHTA and CDR2 FQGNSA. There are 15 residues in the CDR3. V was clipped by 5 bases and J by 1 base, with 15 bases between them. In nucleotides, the CDR3 is TGTGCCAGCAGCCCCCTTTATGACGGGTCCTACGAGCAGTACTTC. This sequence encodes CASSPLYDGSYEQYF.

The gene calls are TRBV7-3 and TRBJ2-7; 8 bases map to TRBD1. V dropped 0 bases and J dropped 3; count of bases not matched to a gene: 1. The CDR3 extends over 14 amino acids. Looked up from germline, CDR1 is SGHTA and CDR2 is FQGTGA. CDR3 sequence reads: CASSLTQGGYEQYF. The CDR3 nucleotides read TGTGCCAGCAGCTTAACACAGGGGGGCTACGAGCAGTACTTC.

The chain links TRBV4-3 to TRBJ2-3; tentative D call: TRBD1 (8 bases). CDR3 length equals 14 residues. The germline gives CDR1 LGHNA, CDR2 YSLEER. The V and J ends lost 6 bases and 4 bases respectively, with 14 bases between them. CDR3 bases: TGCGCCAGCAGTACAGGGGGGGATGCAGATACGCAGTATTTT. Encoded protein: CASSTGGDADTQYF.

The V call is TRBV14, the J call TRBJ1-1; D unclear. CDR3 size: 16 residues. Between the trimmed V and J ends, which lost 4 bases and 1 base, there was a span of 16 bases. Looked up from germline, CDR1 is SGHDN and CDR2 is FVKESK. DNA of the CDR3: TGTGCCAGCAGCCCCTGGGGTCAGCGGGGGAACACTGAAGCTTTCTTT. Translation gives CASSPWGQRGNTEAFF.

Within the sample, this clone is medium-sized. J is TRBJ2-3 and V is TRBV2, with D possibly being TRBD1 (5 bases). There are 15 residues in the CDR3. Germline values: CDR1 SNHLY, CDR2 FYNNEI. V dropped 9 bases and J dropped 0 bases, with 16 bases sitting between them. Here the CDR3 reads CAREDMSESTDTQYF. The DNA of the CDR3 is TGTGCCAGAGAGGACATGTCGGAAAGCACAGATACGCAGTATTTT.

V usage is TRBV13 and J usage is TRBJ2-1; TRBD2 might be the D (6 bases). CDR3 length equals 16 residues. V gave up 7 bases and J gave up 2 bases, with 18 bases separating them. Germline V lookup: CDR1 PRHDT, CDR2 FYEKMQ (reference sequence). CDR3 sequence (DNA): TGTGCCAGCACCCCGCTTGGCGGGGAAACCTACAATGAGCAGTTCTTC. Encoded protein: CASTPLGGETYNEQFF.